In this sample, the clone carrying this T cell receptor (beta chain) turned up many times. Time point defined: persistent/refractory GD, antithyroid drugs over 5 years with positive TRAb. Construction of the TCR library relied on RNA isolated from PBMCs. Construction of TCR beta libraries relied on iRepertoire HTBI primers and on Arm-PCR targeting CDR3 regions. TCRdb redid the calling of the multiplex PCR reads with MiXCR, one entry per CDR3 protein. The repertoire holds under 350,000 distinct CDR3 sequences, 20% to 25% seen once, with around three fifths in the top ten. CDR3 length: 13 amino acids. V lost 3 bases, J lost 5 bases, and 11 bases lay in between. These data belong to a study of regulatory T cells in long-lasting Graves disease.

This receptor was obtained from a female donor with Graves disease. The sample was peripheral blood mononuclear cells (PBMCs), taken when the disease was refractory, from a patient treated with antithyroid drugs. The chain joins TRBV12-3 or TRBV12-4 to TRBJ2-7; TRBD1 might be the D (5 bases). The CDR3 reads CASSFGRADEQYF. For the CDR3, the DNA is TGTGCCAGCAGTTTCGGCAGGGCAGACGAGCAGTACTTC.